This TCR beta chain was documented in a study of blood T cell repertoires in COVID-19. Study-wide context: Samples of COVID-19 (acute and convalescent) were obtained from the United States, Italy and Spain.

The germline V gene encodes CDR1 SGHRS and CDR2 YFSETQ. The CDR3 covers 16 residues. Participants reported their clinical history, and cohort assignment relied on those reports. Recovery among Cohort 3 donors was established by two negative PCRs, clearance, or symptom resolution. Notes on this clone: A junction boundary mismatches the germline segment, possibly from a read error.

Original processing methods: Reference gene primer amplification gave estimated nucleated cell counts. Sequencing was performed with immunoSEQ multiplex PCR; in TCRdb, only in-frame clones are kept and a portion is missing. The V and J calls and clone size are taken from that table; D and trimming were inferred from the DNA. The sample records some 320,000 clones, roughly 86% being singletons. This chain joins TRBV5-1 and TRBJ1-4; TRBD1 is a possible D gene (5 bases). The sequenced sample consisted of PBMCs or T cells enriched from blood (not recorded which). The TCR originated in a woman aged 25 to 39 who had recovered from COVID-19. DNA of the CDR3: TGCGCCGGCAGCTTGCTAGGGGCTTCAACTAATGAAAAACTGTTTTTT. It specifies CAGSLLGASTNEKLFF.